The source of this T cell receptor beta chain is a study of cytomegalovirus exposure and HLA in healthy donors. The PCR employed 60 Vbeta primers together with 13 Jbeta primers. Sequencing was performed with immunoSEQ multiplex PCR; in TCRdb, only in-frame clones are kept and a portion is missing. This table holds more than 110,000 clones, 70% to 80% found once. V was trimmed by 3 bases and J by 5 bases, leaving 8 bases between them. CDR3 length: 13 amino acids. CDR1 and CDR2 from the germline V gene are SGHRS and YFSETQ. The clonotype was recovered from a female donor in good health and CMV-seronegative. Sequencing was performed on PBMCs. The chain recombines TRBV5-1 with TRBJ2-2; D ambiguous. CDR3 sequence (DNA): TGCGCCAGCAGCTATGACAAGACCGGGGAGCTGTTTTTT. Its protein product is CASSYDKTGELFF. The whole variable domain, filled in from reference TRBV5-1 and TRBJ2-2, reads KAGVTQTPRYLIKTRGQQVTLSCSPISGHRSVSWYQQTPGQGLQFLFEYFSETQRNKGNFPGRFSGRQFSNSRSEMNVSTLELGDSALYLCASSYDKTGELFFGEGSRLTVL.